These 8 T cell receptor beta chains came from one sample sequenced in a study of cytomegalovirus exposure and HLA in healthy donors. PCR amplification relied on 60 Vbeta primers (plus 13 Jbeta primers). Produced via immunoSEQ multiplex PCR; TCRdb's table is partial and in-frame only. The data contain tens of thousands of clones, roughly four fifths of them singletons. Sequenced material: PBMCs. The source of these receptors is a man under 40 in good health and CMV-seronegative.

The chain recombines TRBV5-8 with TRBJ2-1; 13 bases are a match to TRBD2. V lost 4 bases to trimming and J lost 4 bases; unmatched junction nucleotides: 5. The CDR3 has 16 amino acids. From germline, CDR1 is SGHTS and CDR2 YDEGEE. CDR3 amino acids: CASSPRTSGGYNEQFF. CDR3 sequence (DNA): TGTGCCAGCAGCCCAAGGACTAGCGGGGGTTACAATGAGCAGTTCTTC.

The chain joins TRBV6-5 to TRBJ2-7, with 9 bases aligning to TRBD1. CDR3 length equals 15 residues. J was trimmed by 6 bases and V by 6 bases; bases with no gene match: 12. CDR1 is MNHEY, CDR2 SVGAGI, per germline. CDR3 sequence: CASSSPGQGRIEQYF. The CDR3 nucleotides are TGTGCCAGCAGCTCACCGGGACAGGGCCGTATCGAGCAGTACTTC.

This chain joins TRBV6-1 and TRBJ2-7, with 8 nucleotides matching TRBD1. The CDR3 has 15 amino acids. V lost 6 bases, J lost 5 bases, and 12 bases stayed unmatched. CDR1 is MNHNS, CDR2 SASEGT, per germline. DNA for the CDR3: TGTGCCAGCAGCACCACCACAGGGGGAAGAAACGAGCAGTACTTC. Its translation is CASSTTTGGRNEQYF.

The rearrangement links TRBV4-2 to TRBJ1-3; 11 bases line up with TRBD1. CDR3 length: 16 residues. Per germline, CDR1 LGHNA and CDR2 YNFKEQ. Trimming took 4 bases from V and 2 from J; bases not matched to a gene: 4. This CDR3 reads CASSRLGQGAGNTIYF. In DNA, the CDR3 is TGTGCCAGCAGCCGCTTGGGACAGGGGGCTGGAAACACCATATATTTT.

V usage is TRBV5-1 and J usage is TRBJ2-5; 8 bases map to TRBD2. Looked up from germline, CDR1 is SGHRS and CDR2 is YFSETQ. V lost 2 bases, J lost 4 bases, and 1 base stayed unmatched. There are 13 residues in the CDR3. CDR3 amino acids: CASSFGLAETQYF. CDR3 nucleotides: TGCGCCAGCAGCTTTGGACTAGCAGAGACCCAGTACTTC.

V gene TRBV29-1 combines with J gene TRBJ2-1; 10 positions agree with TRBD2. Looked up from germline, CDR1 is SQVTM and CDR2 is ANQGSEA. This CDR3 is 14 amino acids long. V lost 3 bases, J lost 5 bases, and 4 bases stayed unmatched. The CDR3 sequence is CSVDKAGGDNEQFF. The DNA for the CDR3 is TGCAGCGTTGATAAAGCGGGAGGGGACAATGAGCAGTTCTTC.

The chain has TRBV2 and TRBJ2-2, with no clear D. The V gene lost 2 bases and the J gene lost 8 bases, with 3 bases spanning the gap. The CDR3 is 11 residues long. From germline, CDR1 is SNHLY and CDR2 FYNNEI. CDR3: CASSESGELFF. In DNA, the CDR3 is TGTGCCAGCAGTGAATCTGGGGAGCTGTTTTTT.

The chain combines TRBV7-8 with TRBJ1-1, with D unresolved. The CDR3 totals 13 residues. Trimming left V 2 bases short and J 8 bases short, with 12 bases between. CDR1 is SGHVS, CDR2 FQNEAQ, per germline. In nucleotides, the CDR3 is TGTGCCAGCAGCTTACGAGGGAGTAAGGAAGCTTTCTTT. Protein sequence: CASSLRGSKEAFF.